A selection of T cell receptor beta chains follows, all from one sample in a study of CD8+ T cells in alopecia areata. Repertoires were generated with immunoSEQ multiplex PCR, while TCRdb's copy carries only in-frame clones and drops some. The sample shows 100,000 to 150,000 clones, roughly 57% of them seen only once. Sequences were derived from CD4+ T cells sorted from blood, sampled at week 4, from a patient treated with tofacitinib. The receptors shown here come from a human donor with alopecia areata. Both conserved end residues are part of each CDR3. D genes are given only for firm matches. For some rows the clone size is stated as once, few or many, or as a class when expanded; others skip it.

v_call: TRBV5-1
clone_size: NA
d_call: NA
j_call: TRBJ1-5
cdr3_aa: CASSPSSNQPQHF
cdr3_nt: TGCGCCAGCAGTCCCTCAAGCAATCAGCCCCAGCATTTT

v_call: TRBV4-1
clone_size: few
d_call: NA
j_call: TRBJ2-2
cdr3_aa: CASSPQQTGELFF
cdr3_nt: TGCGCCAGCAGCCCACAGCAGACCGGGGAGCTGTTTTTT

v_call: TRBV10-3
clone_size: NA
d_call: NA
j_call: TRBJ2-5
cdr3_aa: CAIRGGDETQYF
cdr3_nt: TGTGCCATCAGGGGTGGGGACGAGACCCAGTACTTC

v_call: TRBV4-3
clone_size: NA
d_call: NA
j_call: TRBJ2-5
cdr3_aa: CASSQTGTEKETQYF
cdr3_nt: TGCGCCAGCAGCCAAACCGGGACCGAGAAGGAGACCCAGTACTTC

v_call: TRBV15
clone_size: NA
d_call: NA
j_call: TRBJ2-5
cdr3_aa: CATSSLLIQETQYF
cdr3_nt: TGTGCCACCAGCAGTTTACTTATCCAAGAGACCCAGTACTTC

v_call: TRBV28
clone_size: few
d_call: NA
j_call: TRBJ1-1
cdr3_aa: CASSFRSKREAFF
cdr3_nt: TGTGCCAGCAGTTTTCGGTCTAAACGAGAAGCTTTCTTT

v_call: TRBV7-9
clone_size: NA
d_call: TRBD1
j_call: TRBJ1-1
cdr3_aa: CASGPRPTGAPLDTEAFF
cdr3_nt: TGTGCCAGCGGGCCCCGTCCCACAGGGGCTCCCTTGGACACTGAAGCTTTCTTT

v_call: TRBV4-2
clone_size: NA
d_call: NA
j_call: TRBJ2-7
cdr3_aa: CASSQATPRTFSYEQYF
cdr3_nt: TGTGCCAGCAGCCAAGCTACGCCTCGGACGTTCTCCTACGAGCAGTACTTC

v_call: TRBV29-1
clone_size: NA
d_call: TRBD1
j_call: TRBJ1-2
cdr3_aa: CSALWRRDRPDYGYTF
cdr3_nt: TGCAGCGCCCTTTGGCGGAGGGACAGGCCCGACTATGGCTACACCTTC

v_call: TRBV5-1
clone_size: few
d_call: NA
j_call: TRBJ2-1
cdr3_aa: CASSLGPSYNEQFF
cdr3_nt: TGCGCCAGCAGCCTCGGACCCTCCTACAATGAGCAGTTCTTC

v_call: TRBV5-4
clone_size: NA
d_call: TRBD2
j_call: TRBJ2-1
cdr3_aa: CASSPSGSSYNEQFF
cdr3_nt: TGTGCCAGCAGCCCCAGCGGGAGCTCCTACAATGAGCAGTTCTTC

v_call: TRBV6-1
clone_size: NA
d_call: NA
j_call: TRBJ1-3
cdr3_aa: CASSEQGEHLPSGNTIYF
cdr3_nt: TGTGCCAGCAGTGAACAAGGGGAACACCTACCCTCTGGAAACACCATATATTTT

v_call: TRBV5-1
clone_size: many
d_call: TRBD1
j_call: TRBJ2-5
cdr3_aa: CASSPTGGRETQYF
cdr3_nt: TGCGCCAGCAGCCCGACAGGGGGCAGGGAGACCCAGTACTTC

v_call: TRBV5-6
clone_size: NA
d_call: NA
j_call: TRBJ1-4
cdr3_aa: CASSWRGRGPWDEKLFF
cdr3_nt: TGTGCCAGCAGCTGGCGCGGGAGGGGCCCATGGGATGAAAAACTGTTTTTT

v_call: TRBV2
clone_size: many
d_call: NA
j_call: TRBJ2-1
cdr3_aa: CASTEGRLQEQFF
cdr3_nt: TGTGCCAGCACCGAAGGAAGGTTACAGGAGCAGTTCTTC

v_call: TRBV29-1
clone_size: few
d_call: TRBD1
j_call: TRBJ1-2
cdr3_aa: CSVGQGSYGYTF
cdr3_nt: TGCAGCGTCGGACAGGGGTCGTATGGCTACACCTTC

v_call: TRBV4-1
clone_size: NA
d_call: TRBD1
j_call: TRBJ2-5
cdr3_aa: CASSQDSGTAQETQYF
cdr3_nt: TGCGCCAGCAGCCAAGATTCCGGGACAGCCCAAGAGACCCAGTACTTC

v_call: TRBV18
clone_size: NA
d_call: NA
j_call: TRBJ2-7
cdr3_aa: CASSPLRTGLEEQYF
cdr3_nt: TGTGCCAGCTCACCACTTAGGACGGGGTTGGAAGAGCAGTACTTC